The T cell receptor (beta chain) described here comes from a study of CD8 T cells in Susac syndrome. With random hexamers, 0.5 to 1 ug RNA was reverse transcribed. An immunoSEQ multiplex PCR generated amplified TCR beta CDR3 products spanning 54 Vbeta and 13 Jbeta. MiXCR was run by TCRdb on the immunoSEQ multiplex PCR reads, yielding one entry per CDR3 protein. The sample contains hundreds of thousands of distinct CDR3 sequences, approximately 85% of which appear only once. High-throughput TCR beta sequencing covered peripheral CD8+ and CD4+ T cells. FACS was used to enrich TEMRA cells, whereas the CD8+ and CD4+ T cells were obtained by negative isolation. The sequenced sample consisted of CD8+ T cells from PBMCs. This clonotype originated in a human donor with multiple sclerosis.

CDR3 in amino acids: CASTMGTNTEAFF. The CDR3 nucleotides read TGTGCCAGTACCATGGGGACCAACACTGAAGCTTTCTTT. This sequence joins TRBV19 and TRBJ1-1; tentative D call: TRBD1 (5 bases). V was pared by 7 bases and J by 2 bases, with 11 bases between. The germline gives CDR1 LNHDA, CDR2 SQIVND (reference sequence). There are 13 residues in the CDR3.